One sample yielded the 10 T cell receptor beta chains listed below, sequenced in a study of cytomegalovirus exposure and HLA in healthy donors. It was with 60 Vbeta and 13 Jbeta primers that the PCR ran. TCRdb's table, derived via immunoSEQ multiplex PCR, lists solely in-frame clones and lacks some. The repertoire holds roughly 160,000 clones, with 65% to 75% as singletons. Sequenced: PBMCs. The receptors originated from a girl aged 10 to 17 in good health and CMV-seronegative.

The gene calls are TRBV2 and TRBJ1-6, with 11 nucleotides matching TRBD1. CDR1 is SNHLY, CDR2 FYNNEI, per germline. This CDR3 is 15 amino acids long. V lost 4 bases and J lost 7; bases outside the gene matches: 3. The CDR3 here is CASSVGQGENSPLHF. In DNA form, the CDR3 reads TGTGCCAGCAGTGTGGGACAGGGGGAGAATTCACCCCTCCACTTT.

The chain recombines TRBV19 with TRBJ1-6, with D possibly being TRBD1 (6 bases). CDR1 LNHDA and CDR2 SQIVND come from the germline V gene (reference sequence). V lost 4 bases and J lost 10, with 8 bases in between. CDR3 length equals 12 residues. CDR3 in amino acids: CASSNRESPLHF. In nucleotides, the CDR3 is TGTGCCAGTAGTAACAGGGAGTCACCCCTCCACTTT.

CDR3 bases: TGTGCCGGGGGGGGGCAGCGGGTAGAAGGGTACACCTTC. It yields the protein CAGGGQRVEGYTF. This chain joins TRBV30 and TRBJ1-2, with D perhaps matching TRBD1 (6 bases). Germline CDR1 GTSNPN, CDR2 SVGIG (reference sequence). V shed 8 bases and J shed 11 bases, with 24 bases lying between them. The CDR3 extends over 13 amino acids.

The chain employs TRBV18 and TRBJ1-4; possibly TRBD1 for D (5 bases). The CDR3 is made up of 15 amino acids. Trimming removed 1 base from V and 3 bases from J, with 9 bases in between. Germline V gene data show CDR1 as KGHSH and CDR2 as LQKENI. Here the CDR3 reads CASSPRRGPNEKLFF. CDR3 bases: TGTGCCAGCTCACCACGTAGGGGTCCTAATGAAAAACTGTTTTTT.

This clone was counted only a few times. The chain carries TRBV5-1 and TRBJ2-6; TRBD1 is a possible D gene (6 bases). Trimming removed 0 bases from V and 4 bases from J, with 8 bases in between. The CDR3 consists of 15 residues. Germline V gene sequence: CDR1 SGHRS, CDR2 YFSETQ. CDR3 sequence: CASSLGQAGANVLTF. CDR3 sequence (DNA): TGCGCCAGCAGCTTGGGACAGGCAGGGGCCAACGTCCTGACTTTC.

The chain couples TRBV7-9 to TRBJ1-4; TRBD1 agrees at 7 bases. Germline values: CDR1 SEHNR, CDR2 FQNEAQ (reference sequence). This CDR3 spans 18 amino acids. The V segment lost 1 base and the J segment 6 bases; nucleotides outside the gene matches: 14. The DNA of the CDR3 is TGTGCCAGCAGCTTAGGACCGGGACAGACCCCAGGCTATGAAAAACTGTTTTTT. This gives the protein CASSLGPGQTPGYEKLFF. Looking up the rest from reference TRBV7-9 and TRBJ1-4 gives the full variable domain: DTGVSQNPRHKITKRGQNVTFRCDPISEHNRLYWYRQTLGQGPEFLTYFQNEAQLEKSRLLSDRFSAERPKGSFSTLEIQRTEQGDSAMYLCASSLGPGQTPGYEKLFFGSGTQLSVL.

The chain recombines TRBV20-1 with TRBJ2-3; 9 bases fit TRBD2. CDR3 length: 11 amino acids. The V gene end was trimmed by 5 bases and the J gene end by 7 bases; junction bases not matched to a gene: 1. Germline V gene sequence: CDR1 DFQATT, CDR2 SNEGSKA (reference sequence). CDR3 nucleotides: TGCAGTGCTCTAGCGGGGTATACGCAGTATTTT. Amino acid sequence: CSALAGYTQYF.

About this clone: Since the CDR3 does not end with the conserved phenylalanine or tryptophan, this likely comes from a read error. This chain connects TRBV4-1 to TRBJ2-7; the match to TRBD1 covers 7 bases. CDR1 is MGHRA and CDR2 is YSYEKL in the germline V gene. V lost 1 base and J lost 1; bases outside the gene matches: 4. The CDR3 covers 15 residues. Here the CDR3 DNA reads TGCGCCAGCAGCCAAGGGACAGGCCGTTCCTACGAGCAGTACCTC. Translation: CASSQGTGRSYEQYL.

The V call is TRBV15, the J call TRBJ2-1, with 8 bases aligning to TRBD2. Trimming took 0 bases from V and 8 from J; bases not matched to a gene: 9. The CDR3 contains 16 residues. Germline-derived CDR1 and CDR2 are LNHNV and YYDKDF (reference sequence). The CDR3 is CATSRDPGGGQDEQFF. In nucleotides, the CDR3 is TGTGCCACCAGCAGAGATCCCGGGGGGGGGCAGGATGAGCAGTTCTTC.

This clone was seen a few times. The genes are TRBV2 and TRBJ2-7; D is perhaps TRBD1 (5 bases). The CDR3 is 14 amino acids. Germline V lookup: CDR1 SNHLY, CDR2 FYNNEI. The V and J ends lost 1 base and 0 bases respectively, with 7 bases between them. The DNA of the CDR3 is TGTGCCAGCAGTGAAGACAGGCCCTCCTACGAGCAGTACTTC. The encoded protein is CASSEDRPSYEQYF.